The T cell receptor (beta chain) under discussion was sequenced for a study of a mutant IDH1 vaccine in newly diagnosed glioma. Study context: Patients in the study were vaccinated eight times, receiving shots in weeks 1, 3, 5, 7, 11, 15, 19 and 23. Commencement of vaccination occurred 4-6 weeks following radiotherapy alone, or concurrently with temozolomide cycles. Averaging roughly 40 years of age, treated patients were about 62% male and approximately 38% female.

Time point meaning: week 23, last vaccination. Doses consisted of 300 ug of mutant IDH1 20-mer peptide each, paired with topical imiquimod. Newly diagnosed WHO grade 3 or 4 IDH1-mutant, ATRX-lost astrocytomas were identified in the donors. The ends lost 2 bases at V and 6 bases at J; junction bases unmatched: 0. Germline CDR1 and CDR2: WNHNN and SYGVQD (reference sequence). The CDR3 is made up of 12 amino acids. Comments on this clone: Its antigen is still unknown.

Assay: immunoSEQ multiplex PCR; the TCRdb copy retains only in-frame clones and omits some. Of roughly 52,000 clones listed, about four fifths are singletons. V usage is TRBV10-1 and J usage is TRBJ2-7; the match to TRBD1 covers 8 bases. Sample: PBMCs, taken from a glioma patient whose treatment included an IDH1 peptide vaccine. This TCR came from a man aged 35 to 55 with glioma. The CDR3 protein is CASSEDRGEQYF. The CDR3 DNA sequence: TGCGCCAGCAGTGAGGACAGGGGCGAGCAGTACTTC.